One T cell receptor beta chain is described in this entry. What it recognizes is unknown. This entry is derived from a study of brain T cells in children with intractable seizures. The protocol was immunoSEQ multiplex PCR, while the TCRdb copy is restricted to in-frame clones and leaves out a portion. Among about 340,000 clones listed, about 93% were seen once. Time point meaning: blood from clinic visit 5 months post-surgery; TSC patient then seizure free. Sequencing was limited to surgery cases with top T cell transcript signatures in brain tissue. Before surgery, patients took at least one anti-epileptic drug. Overall study results and limits: Absence of clones before surgery may stem from lower sequencing depth.

The sequence was collected from a boy less than two years old with tuberous sclerosis and intractable seizures. Material: peripheral blood, obtained roughly 5 months after surgery.

CDR3 in DNA: TGTGCCAGTACCATGGCAGATTCCGGGGAGCTGTTTTTT. It encodes CASTMADSGELFF. The V call is TRBV19, the J call TRBJ2-2; D gene unclear. The germline V gene encodes CDR1 LNHDA and CDR2 SQIVND (reference sequence). V was shortened by 7 bases and J by 6 bases, with 12 bases between the two germline ends. The CDR3 has 13 residues.